The following is a T cell receptor (beta chain) sequence with its context. The antigen remains unidentified. This CDR3 region has 15 residues. The germline V gene has CDR1 MNHEY and CDR2 SVGAGI. The trim removed 7 bases at V and 3 bases at J, leaving 9 bases unmatched. These data are taken from a study of radiotherapy plus CTLA-4 blockade in lung cancer. General study results and limits: With interferon-beta, early dynamics of blood T cell clones were reported to best predict response. In blood, tumor-derived TCR clones expanded after radiotherapy plus ipilimumab.

Ipilimumab-mediated CTLA-4 blockade plus focal radiation was given to patients having chemo-refractory metastatic non-small-cell lung cancer. Assay: immunoSEQ multiplex PCR; the TCRdb copy retains only in-frame clones and omits some. The table records fewer than 85,000 clones, around 86% of them present only once. J is TRBJ1-5 and V is TRBV6-5; 7 bases map to TRBD1. The sample in question was peripheral blood, obtained from a patient treated with radiotherapy plus ipilimumab. The origin of this receptor is a human donor with non-small cell lung cancer who had stable disease on radiotherapy plus ipilimumab. DNA for the CDR3: TGTGCCAGCAAAACCGGACAGGCCAACAATCAGCCCCAGCATTTT. Residues: CASKTGQANNQPQHF.